The present T cell receptor beta chain was sequenced within a study of T-cell memory formation after mild COVID-19. Study-wide context: There were largely donor-specific TCR clusters.

The table lists this clonotype with a few counts. The antigen is not known. 5'RACE, which relied on constant-segment primers, yielded TCR alpha and TCR beta cDNA libraries carrying sample barcodes and UMIs. TCRdb used MiXCR to reprocess the 5' RACE reads, holding one entry per CDR3 protein. The table lists under 650,000 distinct CDR3 sequences, roughly 18% of them singletons, with 9.5% to 15% in the top ten. Study-wide points: Researchers found some responding clones in pre-infection memory, a sign that cross-reactive memory joined. There was no confirmation that second-wave clones peaking on day 37 were SARS-CoV-2 specific.

V shed 4 bases and J 3 bases; nucleotides not matched to a gene: 8. This CDR3 region has 16 residues. The chain recombines TRBV12-3 or TRBV12-4 with TRBJ2-7, with 11 bases fitting TRBD1. Sequencing used PBMCs or a T cell subset sorted from them (not recorded which). This receptor was obtained from an adult woman who had mild COVID-19 (a few samples of this study predate the infection). Cell type and time point are not known. The CDR3: CASSSMPGQGVYEQYF. The CDR3 DNA reads as TGTGCCAGCAGTTCCATGCCGGGACAGGGGGTCTACGAGCAGTACTTC.